The entry below gives a single TCR beta chain sequence along with its context. Its antigen is still unknown. CDR1 and CDR2 (germline): MGHDK, SYGVNS. This CDR3 is built from 16 residues. V lost 1 base, J lost 4 bases, and 16 bases lay in between. This specimen belongs to a study of breast tumors, draining lymph nodes, adjacent tissues. Study findings and constraints: Tumor TCR diversity was below lymph nodes but above nontumor tissue. The lymph node origin of tumor T cells was framed as consistent with a hypothesis, not demonstrated.

TCRdb re-analysed the multiplex PCR reads in MiXCR, keeping a single row per CDR3 protein. This table has about 21,000 distinct CDR3 sequences, about 38% appearing once. The chain links TRBV25-1 to TRBJ1-2; D uncertain. Material for sequencing was breast tumor tissue. This TCR derives from a female donor with breast cancer. Some clones in this sample may be carry-over from other donors' samples. The CDR3 is CASSESRPTYPYGYTF. Here the CDR3 DNA reads TGTGCCAGCAGTGAATCCCGGCCGACCTACCCCTATGGCTACACCTTC.